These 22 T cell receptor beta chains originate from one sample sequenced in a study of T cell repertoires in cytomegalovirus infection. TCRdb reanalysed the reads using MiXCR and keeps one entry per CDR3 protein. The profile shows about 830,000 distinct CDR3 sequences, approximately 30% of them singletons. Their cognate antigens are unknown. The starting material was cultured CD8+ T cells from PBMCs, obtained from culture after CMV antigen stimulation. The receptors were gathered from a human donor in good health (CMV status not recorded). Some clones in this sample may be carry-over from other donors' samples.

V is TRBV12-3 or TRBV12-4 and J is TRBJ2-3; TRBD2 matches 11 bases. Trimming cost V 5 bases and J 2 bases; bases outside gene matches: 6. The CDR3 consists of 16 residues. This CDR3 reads CASSPRLAGFTDTQYF. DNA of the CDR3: TGTGCCAGCAGTCCCCGACTAGCGGGATTCACAGATACGCAGTATTTT.

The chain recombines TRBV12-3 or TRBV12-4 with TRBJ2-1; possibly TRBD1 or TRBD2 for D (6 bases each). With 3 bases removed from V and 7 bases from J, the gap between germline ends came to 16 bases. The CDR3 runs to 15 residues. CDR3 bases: TGTGCCAGCAGTTTGACCGGGGGCCTTTGGAATGAGCAGTTCTTC. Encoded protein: CASSLTGGLWNEQFF.

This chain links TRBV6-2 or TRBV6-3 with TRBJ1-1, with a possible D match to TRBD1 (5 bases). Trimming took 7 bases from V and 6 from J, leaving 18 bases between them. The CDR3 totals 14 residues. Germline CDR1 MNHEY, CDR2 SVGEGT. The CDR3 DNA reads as TGTGCCAGCAACCCCAGGGCCGGTGGGGCTGAAGCTTTCTTT. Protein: CASNPRAGGAEAFF.

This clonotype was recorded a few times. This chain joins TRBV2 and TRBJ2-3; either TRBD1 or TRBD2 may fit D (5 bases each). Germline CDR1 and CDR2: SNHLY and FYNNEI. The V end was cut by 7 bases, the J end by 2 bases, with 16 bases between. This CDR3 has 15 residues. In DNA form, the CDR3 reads TGTGCCAGCAAAAAGGGACCCGTTTACACAGATACGCAGTATTTT. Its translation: CASKKGPVYTDTQYF.

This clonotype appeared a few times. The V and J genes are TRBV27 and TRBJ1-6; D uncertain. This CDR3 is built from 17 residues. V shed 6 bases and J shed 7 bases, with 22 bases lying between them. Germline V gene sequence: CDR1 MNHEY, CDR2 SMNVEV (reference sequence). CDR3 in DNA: TGTGCCAGCAGATCGACCGCTCTTATCCACCCGAATTCACCCCTCCACTTT. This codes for CASRSTALIHPNSPLHF.

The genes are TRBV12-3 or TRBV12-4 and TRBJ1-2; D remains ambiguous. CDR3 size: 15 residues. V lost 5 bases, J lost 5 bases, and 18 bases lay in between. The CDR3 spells CASSKGSGLMYGYTF. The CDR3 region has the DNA TGTGCCAGCAGTAAAGGGTCGGGCCTGATGTATGGCTACACCTTC.

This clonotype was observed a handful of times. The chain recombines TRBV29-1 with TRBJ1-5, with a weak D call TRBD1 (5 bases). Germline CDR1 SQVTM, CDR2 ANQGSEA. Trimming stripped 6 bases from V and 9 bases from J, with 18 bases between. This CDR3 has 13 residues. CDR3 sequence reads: CSVSPGLLGPQHF. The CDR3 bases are TGCAGCGTAAGTCCGGGACTCCTCGGGCCCCAGCATTTT.

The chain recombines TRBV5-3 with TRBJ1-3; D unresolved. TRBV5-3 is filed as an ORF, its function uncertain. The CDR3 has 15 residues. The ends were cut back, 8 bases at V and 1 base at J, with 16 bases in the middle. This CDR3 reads CASSPYGTSGNTIYF. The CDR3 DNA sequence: TGTGCCAGCAGCCCATATGGAACATCTGGAAACACCATATATTTT.

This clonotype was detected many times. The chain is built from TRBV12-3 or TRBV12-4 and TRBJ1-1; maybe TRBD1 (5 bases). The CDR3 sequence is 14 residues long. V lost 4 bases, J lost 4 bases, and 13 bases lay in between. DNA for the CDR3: TGTGCCAGCAGTTCGGGACTGCAGGCCACTGAAGCTTTCTTT. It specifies CASSSGLQATEAFF.

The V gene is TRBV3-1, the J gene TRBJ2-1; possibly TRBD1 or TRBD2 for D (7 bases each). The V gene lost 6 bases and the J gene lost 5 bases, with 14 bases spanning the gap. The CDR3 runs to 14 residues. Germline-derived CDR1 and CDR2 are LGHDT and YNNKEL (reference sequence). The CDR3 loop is CASRAGGGNNEQFF. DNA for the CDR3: TGTGCCAGCAGGGCAGGGGGAGGGAACAATGAGCAGTTCTTC.

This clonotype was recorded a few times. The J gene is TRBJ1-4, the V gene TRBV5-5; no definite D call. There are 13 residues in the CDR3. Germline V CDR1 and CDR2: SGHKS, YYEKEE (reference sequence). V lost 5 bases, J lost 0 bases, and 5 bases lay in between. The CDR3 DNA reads TGTGCCAGCAGAGCCTCAACTAATGAAAAACTGTTTTTT. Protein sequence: CASRASTNEKLFF.

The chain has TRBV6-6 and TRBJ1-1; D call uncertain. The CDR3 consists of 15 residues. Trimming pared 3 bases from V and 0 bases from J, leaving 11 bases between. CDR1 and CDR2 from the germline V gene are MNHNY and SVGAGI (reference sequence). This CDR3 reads CASSYGGEMNTEAFF. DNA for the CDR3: TGTGCCAGCAGTTATGGCGGTGAAATGAACACTGAAGCTTTCTTT.

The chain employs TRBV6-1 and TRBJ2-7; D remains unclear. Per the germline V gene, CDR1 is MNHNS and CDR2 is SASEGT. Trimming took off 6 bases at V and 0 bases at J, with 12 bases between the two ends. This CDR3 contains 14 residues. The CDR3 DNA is TGTGCCAGCAGCCACGCAGGCGGCTCCTACGAGCAGTACGTC. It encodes CASSHAGGSYEQYV.

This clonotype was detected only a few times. The CDR3, as DNA: TGTGCCAGCAGTTCTCGGACAGGGGAAGGCTACACCTTC. Amino acid sequence: CASSSRTGEGYTF. The chain joins TRBV12-3 or TRBV12-4 to TRBJ1-2; the match to TRBD1 covers 9 bases. The CDR3 is made up of 13 amino acids. V gave up 4 bases and J gave up 8 bases; unmatched junction bases: 5.

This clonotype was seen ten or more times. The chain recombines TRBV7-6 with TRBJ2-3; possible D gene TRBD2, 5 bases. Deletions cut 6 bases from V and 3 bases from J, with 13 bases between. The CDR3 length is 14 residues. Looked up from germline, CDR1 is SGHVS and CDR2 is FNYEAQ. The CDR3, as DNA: TGTGCCAGCAGTCCCCGGGGTTTTACAGATACGCAGTATTTT. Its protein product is CASSPRGFTDTQYF.

In DNA form, the CDR3 reads TGTGCCAGCAGTACTCCGGGGTACAATGAGCAGTTCTTC. Encoded protein: CASSTPGYNEQFF. The chain combines TRBV12-3 or TRBV12-4 with TRBJ2-1; D might be TRBD2 (5 bases). CDR3 length equals 13 residues. Trimming removed 5 bases at V and 4 bases at J, with 9 bases between.

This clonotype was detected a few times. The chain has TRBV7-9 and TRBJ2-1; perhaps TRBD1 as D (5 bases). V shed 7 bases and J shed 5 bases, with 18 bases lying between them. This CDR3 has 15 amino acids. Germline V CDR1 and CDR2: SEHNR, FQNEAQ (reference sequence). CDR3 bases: TGTGCCAGCACCTCACCAGTGGGGCGTGACAATGAGCAGTTCTTC. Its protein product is CASTSPVGRDNEQFF.

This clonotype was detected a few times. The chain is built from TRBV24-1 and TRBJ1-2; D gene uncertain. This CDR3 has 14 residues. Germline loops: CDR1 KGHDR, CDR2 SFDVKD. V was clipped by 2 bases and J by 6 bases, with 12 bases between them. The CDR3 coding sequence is TGTGCCACCAGTGATTCGTCGGGCGGCGATGGCTACACCTTC. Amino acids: CATSDSSGGDGYTF.

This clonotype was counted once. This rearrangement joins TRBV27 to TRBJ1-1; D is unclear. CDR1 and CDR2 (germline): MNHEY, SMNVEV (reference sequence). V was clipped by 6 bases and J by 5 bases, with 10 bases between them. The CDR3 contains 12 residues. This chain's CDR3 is CASRVGTTEAFF. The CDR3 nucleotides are TGTGCCAGCAGGGTGGGCACTACTGAAGCTTTCTTT.

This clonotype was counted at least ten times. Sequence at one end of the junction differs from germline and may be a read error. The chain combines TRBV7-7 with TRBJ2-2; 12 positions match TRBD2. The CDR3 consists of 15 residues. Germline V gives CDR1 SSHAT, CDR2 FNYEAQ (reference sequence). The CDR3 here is CASSPLAGGSGELFF. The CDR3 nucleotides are TGTGCTAGCAGCCCACTAGCGGGGGGCTCCGGGGAGCTGTTTTTT.

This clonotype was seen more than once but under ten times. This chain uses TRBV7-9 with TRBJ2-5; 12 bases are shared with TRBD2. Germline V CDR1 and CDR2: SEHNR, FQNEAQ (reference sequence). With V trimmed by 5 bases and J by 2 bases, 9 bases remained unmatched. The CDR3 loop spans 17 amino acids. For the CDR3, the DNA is TGTGCCAGCAGCCCACTAGCGGGGGGCCCCGATCAAGAGACCCAGTACTTC. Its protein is CASSPLAGGPDQETQYF.

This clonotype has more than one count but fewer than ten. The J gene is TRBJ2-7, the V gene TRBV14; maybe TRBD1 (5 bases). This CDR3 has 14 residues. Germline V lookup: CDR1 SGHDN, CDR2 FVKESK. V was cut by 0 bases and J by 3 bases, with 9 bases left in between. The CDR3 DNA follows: TGTGCCAGCAGCCAAGAGACAGCGTTCTACGAGCAGTACTTC. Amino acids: CASSQETAFYEQYF.